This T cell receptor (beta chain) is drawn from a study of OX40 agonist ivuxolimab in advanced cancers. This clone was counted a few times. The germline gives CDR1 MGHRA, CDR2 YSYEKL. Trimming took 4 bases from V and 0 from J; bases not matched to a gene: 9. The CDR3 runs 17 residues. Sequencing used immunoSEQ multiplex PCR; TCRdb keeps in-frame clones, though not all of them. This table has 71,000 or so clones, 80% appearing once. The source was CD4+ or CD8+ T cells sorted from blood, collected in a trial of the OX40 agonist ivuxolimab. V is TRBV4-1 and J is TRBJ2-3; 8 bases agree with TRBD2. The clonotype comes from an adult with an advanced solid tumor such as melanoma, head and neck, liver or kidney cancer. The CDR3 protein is CASSLGGTSASTDTQYF. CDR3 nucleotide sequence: TGCGCCAGCAGCCTCGGGGGGACTAGTGCTAGCACAGATACGCAGTATTTT.